The clone carrying this T cell receptor (beta chain) was seen a few times. Its antigen is unidentified. The germline V gene encodes CDR1 SNHLY and CDR2 FYNNEI. The CDR3 consists of 15 residues. With 1 base clipped from V and 6 bases from J, the junction kept 6 bases outside the gene matches. As it was prepared, the TCRbeta library received unique molecular identifiers. Via MiXCR, TCRdb re-called the PCR reads, giving one row per CDR3 protein. The sample lists hundreds of thousands of distinct CDR3 sequences; 10% to 15% were seen once. This sample was included in a study of T-cell reconstitution after alpha-beta-depleted transplantation in children. Study outcomes and limitations: Approximately two months post-transplant, alpha-beta T cells reportedly originated from several hundred expanded graft clones.

The material sequenced was PBMCs, mostly from graft donor cells, taken 360 days after TCRalphabeta/CD19-depleted stem cell transplant. This sequence was found in a male patient aged 10 to 17 who had a stem cell transplant for acute myeloid leukemia, so the T cells may come from the graft donor. The chain links TRBV2 to TRBJ2-7; 10 bases agree with TRBD2. The CDR3 DNA reads TGTGCCAGCAGTGAAGAACTAGCGGGAAAGAGCGAGCAGTACTTC. It specifies CASSEELAGKSEQYF.